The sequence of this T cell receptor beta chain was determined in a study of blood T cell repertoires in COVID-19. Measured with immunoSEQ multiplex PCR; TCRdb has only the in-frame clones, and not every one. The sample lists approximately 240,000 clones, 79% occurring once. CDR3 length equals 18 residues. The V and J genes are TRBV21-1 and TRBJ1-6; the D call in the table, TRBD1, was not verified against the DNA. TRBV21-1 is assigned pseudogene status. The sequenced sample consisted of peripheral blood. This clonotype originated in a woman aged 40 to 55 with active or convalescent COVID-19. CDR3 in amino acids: CASSKFHGQSSYNSPLHF. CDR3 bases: TGTGCCAGCAGCAAATTCCACGGACAGAGCTCCTATAATTCACCCCTCCACTTT.